The 20 T cell receptor beta chains below all came from one sample that was sequenced in a study of Graves' ophthalmopathy and Graves' hyperthyroidism. Beta-chain TCR CDR3 regions were amplified from RNA transcripts. HTBI primers were used in a first-round RT-PCR, which preceded a second-round multiplex PCR. TCRdb analysed the multiplex PCR reads with MiXCR anew, one entry per CDR3 protein. Of 500,000 to 600,000 distinct CDR3 sequences in the sample, approximately 35% were seen once. The sequenced sample was peripheral blood or thyroid tissue (not recorded which). Receptor source: an adult man with Graves' hyperthyroidism.

A word on this clonotype: A much larger clone lies one base from this, so it may be a read error. J is TRBJ2-7 and V is TRBV29-1, with 13 bases lining up with TRBD2. This CDR3 is built from 14 residues. The germline gives CDR1 SQVTM, CDR2 ANQGSEA. The CDR3 is CGVLGLAGVREQYF. In nucleotides, the CDR3 is TGCGGCGTTCTCGGACTAGCGGGAGTCCGCGAGCAGTACTTC.

This clonotype was observed at least ten times. The CDR3, as DNA: TGTGCCAGCAGCTTACTGACGTACAATGAAGCTTTCTTT. Translated: CASSLLTYNEAFF. The chain couples TRBV7-9 to TRBJ1-1; D not resolved. There are 13 residues in the CDR3. V was shortened by 2 bases and J by 7 bases, with 11 bases between the two germline ends. The germline gives CDR1 SEHNR, CDR2 FQNEAQ (reference sequence).

The CDR3 region has the DNA TGTGCCAGCAGCCTGACAGGGGGGGTGACGCGAGGGGCCAACGTCCTGACTTTC. Encoded protein: CASSLTGGVTRGANVLTF. The gene calls are TRBV7-3 and TRBJ2-6, with 9 positions matching TRBD1. CDR1 and CDR2 from the germline V gene are SGHTA and FQGTGA. V gave up 5 bases and J gave up 4 bases; unmatched junction bases: 12. There are 18 residues in the CDR3.

Only a few counts were recorded for this clonotype. V is TRBV10-3 and J is TRBJ1-1, with D uncertain. CDR3 length: 15 amino acids. Between the trimmed V and J ends, which lost 0 bases and 1 base, there was a span of 9 bases. Germline V gene sequence: CDR1 ENHRY, CDR2 SYGVKD. CDR3 coding DNA: TGTGCCATCAGTGAGTCGGGAGCGGCGAACACTGAAGCTTTCTTT. Protein: CAISESGAANTEAFF.

This clonotype was counted between two and nine times. V usage is TRBV6-1 and J usage is TRBJ1-5; D unclear. Trimming pared 9 bases from V and 1 base from J, leaving 13 bases between. The CDR3 totals 14 residues. Germline CDR1 and CDR2: MNHNS and SASEGT. The CDR3 bases are TGTGCCAGTGGGAGGGTTTTCAGCAATCAGCCCCAGCATTTT. It translates to CASGRVFSNQPQHF.

This clonotype was detected many times. This chain joins TRBV12-3 or TRBV12-4 and TRBJ2-2; D possibly matches TRBD1 or TRBD2 (5 bases each). The CDR3 sequence is 15 residues long. The V end was cut by 5 bases, the J end by 0 bases, with 10 bases between. CDR3 protein: CASSTGRPNTGELFF. The CDR3, as DNA: TGTGCCAGCAGTACGGGACGTCCGAACACCGGGGAGCTGTTTTTT.

Regarding this clonotype: Likely a read error: the CDR3 ends without its conserved phenylalanine or tryptophan. The DNA is left out, because the CDR3 cannot be placed on it with certainty; the CDR3 is given as TCRdb lists it. The CDR3 here is CATRQWGDSTG. The chain couples TRBV24-1 to TRBJ1-2; the table's D call, TRBD1, has no DNA check behind it. Germline V lookup: CDR1 KGHDR, CDR2 SFDVKD. The CDR3 sequence runs 11 residues, both termini included.

This clonotype was seen at least ten times. This chain links TRBV4-1 with TRBJ1-4; D may be TRBD1 (6 bases). Germline values: CDR1 MGHRA, CDR2 YSYEKL. This CDR3 spans 15 amino acids. Trimming cost V 0 bases and J 3 bases, with 8 bases left between them. The CDR3 DNA sequence: TGCGCCAGCAGCCAAGAAGGACAGCCTAATGAAAAACTGTTTTTT. Translation gives CASSQEGQPNEKLFF.

Points on this clonotype: It may be a read error: a sequence one base away is much more abundant. V is TRBV25-1 and J is TRBJ2-2, with a weak D call TRBD2 (5 bases). CDR3 length equals 14 residues. The germline CDR1 and CDR2 sequences are MGHDK and SYGVNS. CDR3 in DNA: TGTGCCAGCACTGGGAGAGGGAACACCGCGGAGCTGTTTTTT. It is translated as CASTGRGNTAELFF.

The gene calls are TRBV10-3 and TRBJ2-2, with a possible D match to TRBD2 (7 bases). V was clipped by 6 bases and J by 5 bases, with 16 bases between them. This CDR3 region has 15 residues. The germline CDR1 and CDR2 sequences are ENHRY and SYGVKD. The CDR3 protein is CAIRRGAGDTGELFF. The CDR3, as DNA: TGTGCCATCAGACGGGGGGCAGGGGATACCGGGGAGCTGTTTTTT.

The J gene is TRBJ1-1, the V gene TRBV7-2, with 9 bases matching TRBD1. Trimming at V came to 6 bases and at J to 3 bases, leaving 14 bases not matched to a gene. The CDR3 has 17 residues. CDR1 is SGHTA and CDR2 is FQGNSA in the germline V gene. CDR3 sequence (DNA): TGTGCCAGCAGTTTATTAGGACAGGGGTTACGAGACACTGAAGCTTTCTTT. It codes for CASSLLGQGLRDTEAFF.

Note on this clonotype: Sequence at one end of the junction differs from germline and may be a read error. This chain uses TRBV10-3 with TRBJ1-4, with a tentative D call TRBD1 (6 bases). The germline V gene has CDR1 ENHRY and CDR2 SYGVKD. This CDR3 region has 14 residues. CDR3 sequence: CASSYSGVREKLFF. The CDR3 nucleotides are TGTGCCAGCAGTTACTCAGGGGTTCGTGAAAAACTGTTTTTT.

On this clonotype itself: This clone may be a read error of a much larger clone one base away. Since no conserved phenylalanine or tryptophan closes the CDR3, a read error is the likely cause. The chain is built from TRBV4-1 and TRBJ2-7; tentative D call: TRBD1 (5 bases). Germline V gene data show CDR1 as MGHRA and CDR2 as YSYEKL. The CDR3 extends over 15 amino acids. The CDR3: CASSQDLGRAYEQYS. The CDR3 nucleotides read TGTGCCAGCAGCCAAGATCTAGGCAGGGCCTACGAGCAGTACTCC.

The chain has TRBV5-1 and TRBJ2-3; 9 positions match TRBD2. The length of the CDR3 is 16 residues. Trimming at V came to 3 bases and at J to 1 base, leaving 6 bases not matched to a gene. Looked up from germline, CDR1 is SGHRS and CDR2 is YFSETQ. This CDR3 reads CASSSLAGEGTDTQYF. The CDR3 nucleotides read TGCGCCAGCAGCTCTTTAGCGGGGGAGGGCACAGATACGCAGTATTTT.

This clonotype has only a few counts. At one of its ends the junction is not consistent with the germline gene, which may arise from a read error. J is TRBJ2-2 and V is TRBV7-6; a possible D gene is TRBD1 (5 bases). The CDR3 runs to 18 residues. The germline V gene encodes CDR1 SGHVS and CDR2 FNYEAQ. Here the CDR3 DNA reads TGTGCCAGCAGTTTAGGCACAGGCCCTGGGTCGAACACCGGGGAGCTGTTTTTT. It encodes CASSLGTGPGSNTGELFF.

The sample holds a few counts of this clonotype. The V gene is TRBV2, the J gene TRBJ1-3, with D possibly being TRBD1 (5 bases). The CDR3 totals 14 residues. Germline-derived CDR1 and CDR2 are SNHLY and FYNNEI. V was trimmed by 11 bases and J by 0 bases, leaving 14 bases between them. CDR3 protein: CAWREGLSGNTIYF. CDR3 nucleotides: TGTGCCTGGAGGGAGGGGCTCTCTGGAAACACCATATATTTT.

The rearrangement links TRBV7-2 to TRBJ2-7, with D perhaps given as TRBD1 or TRBD2 (5 bases each). Germline V gene sequence: CDR1 SGHTA, CDR2 FQGNSA. The CDR3 is 14 residues long. Trimming removed 9 bases at V and 4 bases at J, with 19 bases between. The CDR3 is CASSIYGASYEQYF. CDR3 nucleotide sequence: TGTGCCAGTAGTATTTACGGGGCCTCATACGAGCAGTACTTC.

The chain recombines TRBV9 with TRBJ1-2; D uncertain. Looked up from germline, CDR1 is SGDLS and CDR2 is YYNGEE. V was cut by 0 bases and J by 7 bases, with 13 bases left in between. The CDR3 loop spans 14 amino acids. CDR3 region: CASSVDVLGIGYTF. In DNA form, the CDR3 reads TGTGCCAGCAGCGTAGACGTCCTGGGAATTGGCTACACCTTC.

This clonotype was seen only a few times. The CDR3 sequence is CASSINRDLLEAFF. CDR3 nucleotide sequence: TGTGCCAGTAGTATAAACAGGGACTTACTTGAAGCTTTCTTT. V is TRBV19 and J is TRBJ1-1, with TRBD1 as a possible D gene (6 bases). The CDR3 loop spans 14 amino acids. V gave up 2 bases and J gave up 7 bases, with 14 bases separating them. Germline CDR1 reads LNHDA; CDR2 reads SQIVND (reference sequence).

This clonotype was recorded many times. V is TRBV24-1 and J is TRBJ1-2; D is uncertain. V was trimmed by 2 bases and J by 8 bases, leaving 11 bases between them. Germline V gives CDR1 KGHDR, CDR2 SFDVKD. The CDR3 totals 13 residues. The CDR3 DNA is TGTGCCACCAGTGATTCTCGGGCGGGGGGCTACACCTTC. Protein: CATSDSRAGGYTF.